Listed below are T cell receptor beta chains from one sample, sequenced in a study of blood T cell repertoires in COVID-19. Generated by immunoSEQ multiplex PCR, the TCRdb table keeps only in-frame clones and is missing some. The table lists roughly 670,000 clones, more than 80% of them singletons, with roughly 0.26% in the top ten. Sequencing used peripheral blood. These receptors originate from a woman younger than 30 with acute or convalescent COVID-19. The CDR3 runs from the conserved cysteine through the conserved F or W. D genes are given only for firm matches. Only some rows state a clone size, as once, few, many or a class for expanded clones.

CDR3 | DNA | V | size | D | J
CASSAPQDSYNEQFF | TGCGCCAGCAGCGCCCCCCAGGACTCCTACAATGAGCAGTTCTTC | TRBV5-1 | NA | NA | TRBJ2-1
CASSSPPTSGADTQYF | TGTGCCAGCAGCTCCCCGCCGACTAGCGGAGCAGATACGCAGTATTTT | TRBV28 | NA | TRBD2 | TRBJ2-3
CASRDTGETGYTF | TGTGCCAGCAGGGATACAGGGGAAACTGGCTACACCTTC | TRBV2 | NA | TRBD1 | TRBJ1-2
CTSRLQRDRREYEQYF | TGCACCAGCAGACTTCAACGGGACAGGCGAGAGTACGAGCAGTACTTC | TRBV1 | NA | NA | TRBJ2-7
CAWSVNPALSGYTF | TGTGCCTGGAGTGTAAACCCCGCGTTGTCTGGCTACACCTTC | TRBV30 | NA | NA | TRBJ1-2
CASSPGTARNEKLFF | TGTGCCAGCAGCCCCGGGACAGCCCGAAATGAAAAACTGTTTTTT | TRBV7-2 | NA | TRBD1 | TRBJ1-4
CASSSSGAGTGELFF | TGTGCCAGCAGCTCCAGCGGGGCGGGCACCGGGGAGCTGTTTTTT | TRBV5-4 | NA | TRBD2 | TRBJ2-2
CASIGGGQGFF | TGTGCCAGCATCGGGGGGGGCCAGGGGTTCTTC | TRBV2 | NA | TRBD2 | TRBJ2-1
CASSLAGTGTYEQYF | TGTGCCAGCAGCTTAGCCGGGACAGGGACCTACGAGCAGTACTTC | TRBV7-9 | NA | TRBD1 | TRBJ2-7
CASSSGTEPYNEQFF | TGTGCCAGCAGCTCCGGTACAGAACCATACAATGAGCAGTTCTTC | TRBV2 | NA | NA | TRBJ2-1
CASSAFAGESNEQYF | TGTGCCAGCAGCGCATTCGCAGGGGAATCTAACGAGCAGTACTTC | TRBV9 | NA | NA | TRBJ2-7
CASSSRGGNTEAFF | TGTGCCAGCAGTTCGAGGGGGGGGAACACTGAAGCTTTCTTT | TRBV27 | NA | NA | TRBJ1-1
CASSWTGDYEQYF | TGTGCCTCGTCCTGGACAGGGGACTACGAGCAGTACTTC | TRBV6-5 | NA | TRBD1 | TRBJ2-7
CASLTDWRTGSEDGELFF | TGTGCAAGTCTCACCGACTGGCGGACTGGGAGTGAAGACGGGGAGCTGTTTTTT | TRBV12-2 | NA | NA | TRBJ2-2
CAADSQTNTGELFF | TGTGCGGCAGATAGCCAGACCAACACCGGGGAGCTGTTTTTT | TRBV7-9 | NA | NA | TRBJ2-2
CASSQVGQTSNYGYTF | TGCGCCAGCAGCCAAGTGGGACAGACCTCTAACTATGGCTACACCTTC | TRBV4-1 | NA | TRBD1 | TRBJ1-2
CASSPKGVANYGYTF | TGTGCCAGCAGCCCTAAGGGGGTCGCTAACTATGGCTACACCTTC | TRBV7-2 | NA | NA | TRBJ1-2
CASSQDREGGLEGYTF | TGCGCCAGCAGCCAAGATAGAGAGGGGGGGTTAGAAGGCTACACCTTC | TRBV4-3 | once | NA | TRBJ1-2
CASSPRGGDSPLHF | TGTGCCAGCAGCCCCAGGGGAGGGGATTCACCCCTCCACTTT | TRBV13 | NA | NA | TRBJ1-6
CASSSSWREKLFF | TGTGCCAGCAGCTCCTCTTGGAGAGAAAAACTGTTTTTT | TRBV7-9 | NA | NA | TRBJ1-4
CSVEGDRNYGYTF | TGCAGCGTTGAAGGGGACAGAAACTATGGCTACACCTTC | TRBV29-1 | NA | TRBD1 | TRBJ1-2